Listed here are 20 T cell receptor beta chains from one sample, sequenced in a study of control samples from healthy donors and cancer patients. The method was immunoSEQ multiplex PCR; TCRdb's version includes in-frame clones alone and lacks a portion of them. This repertoire shows roughly 74,000 clones, approximately 94% found once; its top ten account for about 5%. The sequencing sample was made of blood. These receptors were taken from a young woman in good health.

The chain has TRBV6-2 or TRBV6-3 and TRBJ1-2, with D perhaps TRBD1 (5 bases). Germline loops: CDR1 MNHEY, CDR2 SVGEGT. The CDR3 sequence is 15 residues long. The V end lost 5 bases, the J end lost 7 bases, and 20 bases lay between the germline ends. The CDR3 nucleotides are TGTGCCAGCAGTCCGCTAGATGGGGCGAAGGGTGGCTACACCTTC. Its protein product is CASSPLDGAKGGYTF.

The gene calls are TRBV5-4 and TRBJ1-2; 8 bases line up with TRBD1. The CDR3 has 15 residues. V was clipped by 4 bases and J by 1 base; unmatched bases: 6. The germline gives CDR1 SGHNT, CDR2 YYREEE (reference sequence). The DNA of the CDR3 is TGTGCCAGCAGCCCGGGACAGGTCCTTAACTATGGCTACACCTTC. This codes for CASSPGQVLNYGYTF. Full variable domain (remainder filled in from reference TRBV5-4 and TRBJ1-2): ETGVTQSPTHLIKTRGQQVTLRCSSQSGHNTVSWYQQALGQGPQFIFQYYREEENGRGNFPPRFSGLQFPNYSSELNVNALELDDSALYLCASSPGQVLNYGYTFGSGTRLTVV.

V is TRBV7-8 and J is TRBJ1-2, with TRBD1 matching 8 bases. J gave up 4 bases and V 0 bases, and 4 bases lay outside the gene matches. This CDR3 contains 15 residues. Germline CDR1 SGHVS, CDR2 FQNEAQ. CDR3 sequence reads: CASSLAQGAGYGYTF. Written as DNA, the CDR3 is TGTGCCAGCAGCTTAGCGCAGGGGGCAGGCTATGGCTACACCTTC.

V and J are TRBV30 and TRBJ2-4, with no clear D. This CDR3 spans 16 amino acids. The germline V and J ends were trimmed by 4 bases and 1 base, with 17 bases remaining between them. CDR1 GTSNPN and CDR2 SVGIG come from the germline V gene (reference sequence). The CDR3 nucleotides are TGTGCCTGGACAGTTAGAAGTACACACGCCAAAAACATTCAGTACTTC. It is translated as CAWTVRSTHAKNIQYF.

The chain has TRBV11-2 and TRBJ2-7, with 7 bases lining up with TRBD1. The CDR3 loop spans 14 amino acids. V was clipped by 5 bases and J by 2 bases; unmatched bases: 6. Germline V lookup: CDR1 SGHAT, CDR2 FQNNGV. The CDR3 sequence: CASSLGTVTYEQYF. CDR3 nucleotides: TGTGCCAGCAGCCTCGGGACAGTGACCTACGAGCAGTACTTC.

As concerns this clone: This specimen includes other DNA sequences encoding the same CDR3. V usage is TRBV5-4 and J usage is TRBJ1-1; D possibly corresponds to TRBD1 (5 bases). V shed 0 bases and J shed 4 bases, with 7 bases lying between them. CDR3 length equals 13 residues. The germline V gene has CDR1 SGHNT and CDR2 YYREEE (reference sequence). The CDR3 sequence: CASSLGGVTEAFF. The CDR3 DNA reads as TGTGCCAGCAGCTTGGGGGGGGTCACTGAAGCTTTCTTT.

V is TRBV18 and J is TRBJ2-2, with TRBD1 matching 7 bases. The CDR3 runs to 14 residues. The germline CDR1 and CDR2 sequences are KGHSH and LQKENI. V was clipped by 5 bases and J by 6 bases; unmatched bases: 6. In nucleotides, the CDR3 is TGTGCCAGCTCATTACAGGGGTTCGCCGGGGAGCTGTTTTTT. This encodes CASSLQGFAGELFF.

This clone has just one count. V usage is TRBV7-3 and J usage is TRBJ2-1, with 8 bases matching TRBD2. The CDR3 length is 14 residues. CDR1 and CDR2 (germline): SGHTA, FQGTGA. J was trimmed by 3 bases and V by 2 bases; bases with no gene match: 0. The CDR3 loop is CASSLAGGYNEQFF. DNA for the CDR3: TGTGCCAGCAGCTTAGCGGGGGGCTACAATGAGCAGTTCTTC.

J is TRBJ2-1 and V is TRBV27; D gene unclear. CDR3 length: 13 amino acids. Germline CDR1 and CDR2: MNHEY and SMNVEV (reference sequence). The germline V and J ends were trimmed by 3 bases and 7 bases, with 10 bases remaining between them. CDR3 nucleotide sequence: TGTGCCAGCAGTTTGGTACAATATAATGAGCAGTTCTTC. It codes for CASSLVQYNEQFF.

The chain has TRBV27 and TRBJ2-1, with a possible D match to TRBD2 (5 bases). Germline loops: CDR1 MNHEY, CDR2 SMNVEV (reference sequence). The V and J ends lost 3 bases and 14 bases respectively, with 17 bases between them. This CDR3 is 13 amino acids long. Here the CDR3 DNA reads TGTGCCAGCAGTTTCGGGATAGGATTTTCAGAGTTCTTC. Translating gives CASSFGIGFSEFF.

The V gene is TRBV4-2, the J gene TRBJ2-1; D possibly corresponds to TRBD1 (5 bases). The V end was cut by 1 base, the J end by 8 bases, with 12 bases between. The CDR3 spans 14 residues. CDR1 is LGHNA and CDR2 is YNFKEQ in the germline V gene. The CDR3 DNA reads TGTGCCAGCAGCCAAGGTGGACACGAACATGAGCAGTTCTTC. Amino acids: CASSQGGHEHEQFF.

This clone was recorded once. The chain is built from TRBV6-5 and TRBJ2-1, with TRBD2 matching over 8 bases. The CDR3 has 15 amino acids. CDR1 and CDR2 from the germline V gene are MNHEY and SVGAGI. V shed 5 bases, J shed 0 bases, and the junction held 3 bases outside the gene matches. The CDR3 DNA follows: TGTGCCAGCAGTCGAAGCGGGAGCTCCTACAATGAGCAGTTCTTC. This encodes CASSRSGSSYNEQFF.

The gene calls are TRBV9 and TRBJ2-2; D unclear. CDR1 is SGDLS, CDR2 YYNGEE, per germline. There are 13 residues in the CDR3. With 3 bases removed from V and 9 bases from J, the gap between germline ends came to 12 bases. As DNA, the CDR3 is TGTGCCAGCAGCGGAGTGTTGGGTTGGGAGCTGTTTTTT. This codes for CASSGVLGWELFF.

The chain is built from TRBV5-1 and TRBJ2-5, with D possibly called TRBD1 or TRBD2 (5 bases each). The CDR3 has 16 residues. Germline loops: CDR1 SGHRS, CDR2 YFSETQ. The CDR3 reads CASQFGPGRGSETQYF. DNA for the CDR3: TGCGCAAGCCAGTTTGGGCCAGGGAGAGGTTCAGAGACCCAGTACTTC. Looking up the rest from reference TRBV5-1 and TRBJ2-5 gives the full variable domain: KAGVTQTPRYLIKTRGQQVTLSCSPISGHRSVSWYQQTPGQGLQFLFEYFSETQRNKGNFPGRFSGRQFSNSRSEMNVSTLELGDSALYLCASQFGPGRGSETQYFGPGTRLLVL.

This rearrangement joins TRBV18 to TRBJ2-5; possibly TRBD2 for D (6 bases). The V gene lost 4 bases and the J gene lost 2 bases, with 11 bases spanning the gap. Germline CDR1 KGHSH, CDR2 LQKENI. The CDR3 runs to 14 residues. CDR3 sequence: CASSLRDFQETQYF. CDR3 in DNA: TGTGCCAGCTCACTTAGGGACTTTCAAGAGACCCAGTACTTC.

This clone was counted once. The chain has TRBV29-1 and TRBJ2-1; tentatively, D is TRBD1 (6 bases). Germline CDR1 reads SQVTM; CDR2 reads ANQGSEA. V lost 1 base, J lost 0 bases, and 13 bases lay in between. This CDR3 spans 16 amino acids. CDR3 residues: CSVEGGIGGSYNEQFF. The CDR3 DNA sequence: TGCAGCGTTGAAGGCGGAATAGGGGGCTCCTACAATGAGCAGTTCTTC.

The rearrangement joins TRBV5-4 to TRBJ1-2, with 7 bases lining up with TRBD1. This CDR3 comprises 16 residues. Germline assignment: CDR1 SGHNT and CDR2 YYREEE (reference sequence). V shed 4 bases, J shed 4 bases, and the junction held 13 bases outside the gene matches. CDR3 DNA: TGTGCCAGCAGCGCCCCTAGGGACAGCCTCCTCTATGGCTACACCTTC. As protein: CASSAPRDSLLYGYTF.

The rearrangement joins TRBV24-1 to TRBJ1-2, with a possible D match to TRBD1 (6 bases). This CDR3 spans 14 amino acids. V gave up 3 bases and J gave up 4 bases, with 11 bases separating them. CDR1 and CDR2 from the germline V gene are KGHDR and SFDVKD. The CDR3 here is CATSDRRGGYGYTF. CDR3 bases: TGTGCCACCAGTGATCGCAGGGGAGGCTATGGCTACACCTTC.

This clone appeared a single time. The chain uses TRBV9 and TRBJ1-2; the D gene is possibly TRBD1 (5 bases). CDR1 is SGDLS and CDR2 is YYNGEE in the germline V gene. CDR3 size: 15 residues. Between the trimmed V and J ends, which lost 1 base and 7 bases, there was a span of 17 bases. CDR3 loop: CASSVLEGSTIGYTF. CDR3 nucleotides: TGTGCCAGCAGCGTATTGGAGGGGTCGACAATTGGCTACACCTTC.

This clone was detected once. The CDR3 region is CASSFQTDNYGYTF. Here the CDR3 DNA reads TGCGCCAGCAGCTTCCAGACGGATAACTATGGCTACACCTTC. The rearrangement joins TRBV5-1 to TRBJ1-2; D is uncertain. CDR3 length: 14 amino acids. V was shortened by 2 bases and J by 1 base, with 9 bases between the two germline ends. CDR1 SGHRS and CDR2 YFSETQ come from the germline V gene.